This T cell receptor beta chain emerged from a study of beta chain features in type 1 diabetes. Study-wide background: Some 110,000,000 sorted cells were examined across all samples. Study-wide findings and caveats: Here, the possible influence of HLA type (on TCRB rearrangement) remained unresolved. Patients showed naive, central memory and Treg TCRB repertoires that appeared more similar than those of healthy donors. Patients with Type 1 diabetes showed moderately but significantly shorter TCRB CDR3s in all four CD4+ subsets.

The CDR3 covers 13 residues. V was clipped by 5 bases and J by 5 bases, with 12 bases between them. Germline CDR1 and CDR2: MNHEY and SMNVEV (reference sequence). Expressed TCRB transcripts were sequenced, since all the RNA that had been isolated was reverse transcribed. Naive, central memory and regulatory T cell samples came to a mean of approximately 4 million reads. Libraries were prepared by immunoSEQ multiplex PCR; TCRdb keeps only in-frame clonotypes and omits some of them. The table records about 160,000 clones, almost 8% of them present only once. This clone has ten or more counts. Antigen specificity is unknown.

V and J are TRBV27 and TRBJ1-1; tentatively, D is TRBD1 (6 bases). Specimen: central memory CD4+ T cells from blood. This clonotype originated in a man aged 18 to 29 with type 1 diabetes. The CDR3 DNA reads TGTGCCAGCAGTCAGACAGGAAGGACTGAAGCTTTCTTT. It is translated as CASSQTGRTEAFF.